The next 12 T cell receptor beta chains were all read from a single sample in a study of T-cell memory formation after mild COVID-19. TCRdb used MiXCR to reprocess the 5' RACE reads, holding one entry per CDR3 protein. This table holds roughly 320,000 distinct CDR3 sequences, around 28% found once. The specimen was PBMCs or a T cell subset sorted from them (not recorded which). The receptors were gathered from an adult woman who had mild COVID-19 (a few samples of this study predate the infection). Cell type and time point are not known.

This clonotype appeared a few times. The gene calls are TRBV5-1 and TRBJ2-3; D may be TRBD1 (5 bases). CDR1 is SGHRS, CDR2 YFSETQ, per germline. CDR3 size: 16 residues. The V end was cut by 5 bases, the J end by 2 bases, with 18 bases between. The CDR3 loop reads CASRYYSDSPTDTQYF. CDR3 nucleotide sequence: TGCGCCAGCAGATACTATTCCGACAGCCCCACAGATACGCAGTATTTT.

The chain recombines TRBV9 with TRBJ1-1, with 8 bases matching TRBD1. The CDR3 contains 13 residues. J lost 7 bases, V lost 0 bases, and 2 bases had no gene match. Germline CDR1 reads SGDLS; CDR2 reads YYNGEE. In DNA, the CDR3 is TGTGCCAGCAGCGTAGGGACAGGGAGTGAAGCTTTCTTT. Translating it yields CASSVGTGSEAFF. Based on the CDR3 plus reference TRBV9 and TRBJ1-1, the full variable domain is DSGVTQTPKHLITATGQRVTLRCSPRSGDLSVYWYQQSLDQGLQFLIQYYNGEERAKGNILERFSAQQFPDLHSELNLSSLELGDSALYFCASSVGTGSEAFFGQGTRLTVV.

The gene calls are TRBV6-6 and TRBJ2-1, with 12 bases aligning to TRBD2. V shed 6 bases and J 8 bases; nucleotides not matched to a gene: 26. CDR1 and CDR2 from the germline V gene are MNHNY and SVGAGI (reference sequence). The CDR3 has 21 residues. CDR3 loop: CASSPPLGLAGTLRAADEQFF. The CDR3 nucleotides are TGTGCCAGCAGCCCTCCCCTCGGACTAGCGGGAACCCTGCGAGCCGCGGATGAGCAGTTCTTC.

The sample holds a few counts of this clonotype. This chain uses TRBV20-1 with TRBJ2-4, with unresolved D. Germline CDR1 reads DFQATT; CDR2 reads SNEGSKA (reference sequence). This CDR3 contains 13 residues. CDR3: CSTYDDGGNIQYF. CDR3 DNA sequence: TGCAGCACTTATGACGACGGCGGAAACATTCAGTACTTC.

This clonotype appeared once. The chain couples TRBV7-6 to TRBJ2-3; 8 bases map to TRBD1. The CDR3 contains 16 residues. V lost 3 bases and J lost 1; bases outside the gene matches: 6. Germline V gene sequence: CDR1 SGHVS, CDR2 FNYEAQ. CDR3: CASSLGGRGRTDTQYF. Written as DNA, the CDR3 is TGTGCCAGCAGCTTGGGGGGCAGGGGGCGCACAGATACGCAGTATTTT.

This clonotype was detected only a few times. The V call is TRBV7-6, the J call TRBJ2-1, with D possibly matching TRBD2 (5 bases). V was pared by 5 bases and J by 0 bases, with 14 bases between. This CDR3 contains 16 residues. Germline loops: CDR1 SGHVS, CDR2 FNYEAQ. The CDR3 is CASSRGLLSSYNEQFF. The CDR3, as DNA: TGTGCCAGCAGCAGAGGACTCTTGAGCTCCTACAATGAGCAGTTCTTC.

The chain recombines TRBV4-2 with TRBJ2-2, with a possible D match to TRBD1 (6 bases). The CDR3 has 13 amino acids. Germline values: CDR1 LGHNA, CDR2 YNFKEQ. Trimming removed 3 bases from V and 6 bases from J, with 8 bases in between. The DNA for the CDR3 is TGTGCCAGCAGCCAGACAGGCGCCGGGGAGCTGTTTTTT. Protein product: CASSQTGAGELFF.

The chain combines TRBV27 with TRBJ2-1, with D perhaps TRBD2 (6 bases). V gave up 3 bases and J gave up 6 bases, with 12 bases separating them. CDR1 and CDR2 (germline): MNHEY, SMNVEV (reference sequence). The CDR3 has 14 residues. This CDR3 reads CASSFLVGGNEQFF. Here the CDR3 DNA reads TGTGCCAGCAGTTTCCTAGTGGGGGGCAATGAGCAGTTCTTC.

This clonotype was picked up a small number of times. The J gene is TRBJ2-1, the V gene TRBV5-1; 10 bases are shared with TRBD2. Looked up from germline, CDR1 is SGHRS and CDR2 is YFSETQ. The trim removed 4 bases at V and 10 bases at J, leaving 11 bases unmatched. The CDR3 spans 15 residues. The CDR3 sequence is CASSPSGRAQGEQFF. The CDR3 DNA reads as TGCGCCAGCAGCCCCAGCGGGAGGGCCCAAGGGGAGCAGTTCTTC.

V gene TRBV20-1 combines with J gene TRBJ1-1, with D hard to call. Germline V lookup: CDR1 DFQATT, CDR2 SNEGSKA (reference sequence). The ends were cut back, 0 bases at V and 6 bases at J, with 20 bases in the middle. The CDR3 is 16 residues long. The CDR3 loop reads CSARDRGSGNFPEAFF. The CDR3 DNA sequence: TGCAGTGCTAGAGATAGAGGGAGTGGGAACTTCCCTGAAGCTTTCTTT.

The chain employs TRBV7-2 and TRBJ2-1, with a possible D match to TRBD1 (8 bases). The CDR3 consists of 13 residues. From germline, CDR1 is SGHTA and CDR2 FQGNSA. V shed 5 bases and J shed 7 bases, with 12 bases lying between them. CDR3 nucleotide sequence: TGTGCCAGCAGCACACAGGGGGGGAATGAGCAGTTCTTC. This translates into CASSTQGGNEQFF.

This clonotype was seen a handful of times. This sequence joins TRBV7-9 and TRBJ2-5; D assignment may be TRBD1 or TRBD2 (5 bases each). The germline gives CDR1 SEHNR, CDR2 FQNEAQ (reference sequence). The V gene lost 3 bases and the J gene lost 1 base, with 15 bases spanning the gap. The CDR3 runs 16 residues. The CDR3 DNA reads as TGTGCCAGCAGCTTCGCCGGGACCCTAATCCAAGAGACCCAGTACTTC. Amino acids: CASSFAGTLIQETQYF. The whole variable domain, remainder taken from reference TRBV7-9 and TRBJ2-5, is DTGVSQNPRHKITKRGQNVTFRCDPISEHNRLYWYRQTLGQGPEFLTYFQNEAQLEKSRLLSDRFSAERPKGSFSTLEIQRTEQGDSAMYLCASSFAGTLIQETQYFGPGTRLLVL.